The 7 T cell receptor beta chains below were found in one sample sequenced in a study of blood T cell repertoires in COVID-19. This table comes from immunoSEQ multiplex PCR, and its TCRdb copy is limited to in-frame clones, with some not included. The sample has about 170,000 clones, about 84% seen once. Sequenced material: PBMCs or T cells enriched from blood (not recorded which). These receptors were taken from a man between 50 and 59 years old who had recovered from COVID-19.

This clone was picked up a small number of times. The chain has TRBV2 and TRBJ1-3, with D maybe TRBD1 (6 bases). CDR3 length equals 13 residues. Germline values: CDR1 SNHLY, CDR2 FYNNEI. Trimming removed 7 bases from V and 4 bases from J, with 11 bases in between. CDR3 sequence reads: CASTTGTGNTIYF. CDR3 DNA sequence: TGTGCCAGCACTACAGGGACCGGAAACACCATATATTTT.

The DNA for the CDR3 is TGTGCCAGCAGCCGTGATCACCGGGTTTTCACAGATACGCAGTATTTT. Amino acid sequence: CASSRDHRVFTDTQYF. The chain uses TRBV27 and TRBJ2-3; D remains unclear. Germline V CDR1 and CDR2: MNHEY, SMNVEV (reference sequence). Trimming pared 6 bases from V and 2 bases from J, leaving 18 bases between. CDR3 length: 16 residues.

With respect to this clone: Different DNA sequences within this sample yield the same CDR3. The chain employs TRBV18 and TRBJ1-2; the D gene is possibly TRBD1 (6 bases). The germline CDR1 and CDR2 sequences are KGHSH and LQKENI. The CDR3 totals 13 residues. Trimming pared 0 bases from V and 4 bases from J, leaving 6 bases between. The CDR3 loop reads CASSPPGGYGYTF. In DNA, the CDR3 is TGTGCCAGCTCACCACCAGGGGGCTATGGCTACACCTTC.

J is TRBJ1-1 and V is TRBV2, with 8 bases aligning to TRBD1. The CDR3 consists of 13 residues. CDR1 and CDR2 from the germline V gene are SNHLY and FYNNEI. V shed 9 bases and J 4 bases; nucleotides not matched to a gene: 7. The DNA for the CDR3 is TGTGCCAGTAAGACAGGGGAGAGCACTGAAGCTTTCTTT. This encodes CASKTGESTEAFF. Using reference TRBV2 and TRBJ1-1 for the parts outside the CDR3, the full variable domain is EPEVTQTPSHQVTQMGQEVILRCVPISNHLYFYWYRQILGQKVEFLVSFYNNEISEKSEIFDDQFSVERPDGSNFTLKIRSTKLEDSAMYFCASKTGESTEAFFGQGTRLTVV.

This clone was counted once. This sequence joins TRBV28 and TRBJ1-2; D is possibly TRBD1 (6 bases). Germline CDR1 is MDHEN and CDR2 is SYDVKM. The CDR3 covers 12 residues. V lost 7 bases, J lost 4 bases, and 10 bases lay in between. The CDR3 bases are TGTGCCAGCACCACAGGGATCTATGGCTACACCTTC. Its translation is CASTTGIYGYTF.

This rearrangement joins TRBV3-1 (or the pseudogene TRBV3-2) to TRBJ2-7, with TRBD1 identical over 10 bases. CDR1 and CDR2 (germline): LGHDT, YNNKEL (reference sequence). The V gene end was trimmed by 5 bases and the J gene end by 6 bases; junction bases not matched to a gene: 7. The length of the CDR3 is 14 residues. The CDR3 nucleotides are TGTGCCAGCAGCACCCAAGGGACAGGGGTCGAGCAGTACTTC. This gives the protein CASSTQGTGVEQYF.

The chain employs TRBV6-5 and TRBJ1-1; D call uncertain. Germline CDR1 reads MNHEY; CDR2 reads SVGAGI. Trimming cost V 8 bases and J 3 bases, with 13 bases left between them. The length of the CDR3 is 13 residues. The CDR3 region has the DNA TGTGCCAGCGCCTTGGTAGAGGACACTGAAGCTTTCTTT. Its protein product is CASALVEDTEAFF.